The 8 T cell receptor beta chains below all came from one sample that was sequenced in a study of identical twins. TCRdb reprocessed the 5' RACE reads via MiXCR and lists one record per CDR3 protein. The sample yields 200,000 or so distinct CDR3 sequences, less than 8% seen once. The data also belong to a second study, concerning yellow fever vaccine responses in identical twins.

Specimen: memory (CD45RO+) T cells sorted from blood. The receptors come from a woman between 18 and 29 years old in good health.

The V call is TRBV7-2, the J call TRBJ2-5; D call uncertain. The CDR3 is made up of 12 amino acids. The germline CDR1 and CDR2 sequences are SGHTA and FQGNSA. The V gene lost 5 bases and the J gene lost 7 bases, with 11 bases spanning the gap. The CDR3 DNA sequence: TGTGCCAGCAGCACGGGTGTTCCGACCCAGTACTTC. Protein: CASSTGVPTQYF.

This clonotype was picked up a small number of times. The chain links TRBV29-1 to TRBJ1-1, with a weak D call TRBD1 (5 bases). Trimming removed 1 base from V and 1 base from J, with 10 bases in between. CDR1 SQVTM and CDR2 ANQGSEA come from the germline V gene. This CDR3 comprises 14 residues. The CDR3 is CSVEAGTGNTEAFF. In DNA, the CDR3 is TGCAGCGTTGAAGCAGGGACCGGGAACACTGAAGCTTTCTTT.

This clonotype was detected a few times. The rearrangement joins TRBV3-1 to TRBJ2-7; tentatively, D is TRBD1 (6 bases). The CDR3 totals 14 residues. The ends were cut back, 4 bases at V and 2 bases at J, with 12 bases in the middle. The germline CDR1 and CDR2 sequences are LGHDT and YNNKEL (reference sequence). CDR3 in amino acids: CASSLRQVPYEQYF. The CDR3 DNA reads as TGTGCCAGCAGCCTCCGACAGGTCCCCTACGAGCAGTACTTC.

The chain carries TRBV10-1 and TRBJ2-3; D gene unclear. Trimming took off 3 bases at V and 5 bases at J, with 12 bases between the two ends. The CDR3 sequence is 14 residues long. CDR1 and CDR2 (germline): WNHNN, SYGVQD (reference sequence). The CDR3 DNA is TGCGCCAGCAGTGAAGTTGTCCCCGGAGATACGCAGTATTTT. Residues: CASSEVVPGDTQYF.

A few counts support this clonotype. The rearrangement joins TRBV3-1 to TRBJ2-2; 7 bases fit TRBD2. Germline CDR1 LGHDT, CDR2 YNNKEL (reference sequence). The V and J ends lost 4 bases and 5 bases, in that order; junction bases with no gene match: 16. The length of the CDR3 is 18 residues. The CDR3 loop is CASSPVAGEPPETGELFF. The CDR3 DNA reads TGTGCCAGCAGCCCCGTCGCGGGGGAGCCACCTGAAACCGGGGAGCTGTTTTTT.

The V gene is TRBV5-1, the J gene TRBJ2-7; 7 bases align to TRBD1. Unmatched junction bases numbered 9, after V lost 3 bases and J lost 3 bases. The CDR3 consists of 15 residues. The germline CDR1 and CDR2 sequences are SGHRS and YFSETQ. This CDR3 is CASSYEGQTSYEQYF. The CDR3 DNA sequence: TGCGCCAGCAGCTACGAGGGACAGACGAGCTACGAGCAGTACTTC.

This clonotype was seen at least ten times. CDR3 DNA: TGTGCCTGCTACAGGGCGAACACCGGGGAGCTGTTTTTT. Its translation is CACYRANTGELFF. V is TRBV6-6 and J is TRBJ2-2; D may be TRBD1 (6 bases). The CDR3 runs to 13 residues. Trimming took 11 bases from V and 0 from J, leaving 10 bases between them. From germline, CDR1 is MNHNY and CDR2 SVGAGI (reference sequence).

This chain links TRBV2 with TRBJ2-1; D gene uncertain. This CDR3 comprises 12 residues. V lost 10 bases, J lost 8 bases, and 15 bases lay in between. The germline V gene has CDR1 SNHLY and CDR2 FYNNEI. The CDR3 DNA reads as TGTGCCACCAGGCCGGATTACGATGAGCAGTTCTTC. Translated, it gives CATRPDYDEQFF.